Presented here are 12 T cell receptor beta chains from one specimen sequenced in a study of blood T cell repertoires in COVID-19. Sequenced by immunoSEQ multiplex PCR; TCRdb stores in-frame clones only, minus some. This sample has around 330,000 clones, with roughly 90% found just once. Sequencing was performed on PBMCs or T cells enriched from blood (not recorded which). The receptors derive from a man in his 60s who had recovered from COVID-19.

The chain is built from TRBV5-4 and TRBJ1-1, with a possible D match to TRBD1 (5 bases). CDR1 is SGHNT and CDR2 is YYREEE in the germline V gene (reference sequence). The ends were cut back, 6 bases at V and 4 bases at J, with 13 bases in the middle. This CDR3 contains 13 residues. CDR3 residues: CASTRGGVTEAFF. The DNA of the CDR3 is TGTGCCAGCACCCGGGGGGGGGTCACTGAAGCTTTCTTT.

The chain recombines TRBV4-1 with TRBJ2-5, with D possibly being TRBD2 (6 bases). From germline, CDR1 is MGHRA and CDR2 YSYEKL. The CDR3 length is 15 residues. The V gene lost 5 bases and the J gene lost 5 bases, with 18 bases spanning the gap. The CDR3 here is CASSVGGAIRETQYF. The CDR3 DNA sequence: TGCGCCAGCAGCGTCGGAGGGGCGATAAGGGAGACCCAGTACTTC.

The chain combines TRBV13 with TRBJ2-7, with no clear D. V was trimmed by 2 bases and J by 1 base, leaving 6 bases between them. This CDR3 is built from 13 residues. Germline V lookup: CDR1 PRHDT, CDR2 FYEKMQ (reference sequence). In nucleotides, the CDR3 is TGTGCCAGCAGCTTAAATCCTTCCTACGAGCAGTACTTC. Its translation is CASSLNPSYEQYF.

The chain has TRBV24-1 and TRBJ1-2, with 12 bases identical to TRBD1. Germline-derived CDR1 and CDR2 are KGHDR and SFDVKD. The CDR3 contains 13 residues. The junction had 5 bases not matched to a gene; V was cut back by 4 bases and J by 12 bases. In DNA, the CDR3 is TGTGCCACCAGTGACCCGGGACAGGGGGCCCACACCTTC. This translates into CATSDPGQGAHTF.

J is TRBJ1-6 and V is TRBV19; 9 bases are a match to TRBD1. After removal of 10 bases from V and 8 bases from J, the junction contained 6 bases not matched to a gene. The CDR3 sequence is 13 residues long. From germline, CDR1 is LNHDA and CDR2 SQIVND (reference sequence). In DNA form, the CDR3 reads TGTGCCACCCGGGACAGGGTTGATTCACCCCTCCACTTT. This translates into CATRDRVDSPLHF. The full variable domain, rest sourced from reference TRBV19 and TRBJ1-6, is DGGITQSPKYLFRKEGQNVTLSCEQNLNHDAMYWYRQDPGQGLRLIYYSQIVNDFQKGDIAEGYSVSREKKESFPLTVTSAQKNPTAFYLCATRDRVDSPLHFGNGTRLTVT.

The CDR3 is CATSDPSAGGGYNEQFF. The CDR3 DNA is TGTGCCACCAGTGATCCGTCCGCCGGGGGAGGATACAATGAGCAGTTCTTC. The chain uses TRBV24-1 and TRBJ2-1; possible D gene TRBD2, 6 bases. V was trimmed by 3 bases and J by 4 bases, leaving 18 bases between them. The length of the CDR3 is 17 residues. Germline V lookup: CDR1 KGHDR, CDR2 SFDVKD.

The chain uses TRBV28 and TRBJ1-2, with a tentative D call TRBD1 (5 bases). Germline CDR1 is MDHEN and CDR2 is SYDVKM. There are 14 residues in the CDR3. Trimming pared 1 base from V and 7 bases from J, leaving 13 bases between. This CDR3 reads CASSLYKPGGGYTF. CDR3 sequence (DNA): TGTGCCAGCAGTTTATACAAACCGGGGGGTGGCTACACCTTC.

This chain joins TRBV7-3 and TRBJ2-1; 8 bases fit TRBD2. Germline CDR1 SGHTA, CDR2 FQGTGA. This CDR3 has 15 residues. After removal of 5 bases from V and 9 bases from J, the junction contained 12 bases not matched to a gene. In nucleotides, the CDR3 is TGTGCCAGCAGCCCCTCCACTAGCGGATTTAGTGAGCAGTTCTTC. Translated, it gives CASSPSTSGFSEQFF. The whole variable domain, filled in from reference TRBV7-3 and TRBJ2-1, reads GAGVSQTPSNKVTEKGKYVELRCDPISGHTALYWYRQSLGQGPEFLIYFQGTGAADDSGLPNDRFFAVRPEGSVSTLKIQRTERGDSAVYLCASSPSTSGFSEQFFGPGTRLTVL.

The V and J genes are TRBV29-1 and TRBJ2-1, with TRBD2 matching over 8 bases. From germline, CDR1 is SQVTM and CDR2 ANQGSEA. V was clipped by 4 bases and J by 0 bases; unmatched bases: 8. This CDR3 spans 16 amino acids. The CDR3 is CSVGSGRADSYNEQFF. For the CDR3, the DNA is TGCAGCGTTGGCAGCGGGAGAGCAGACTCCTACAATGAGCAGTTCTTC.

The gene calls are TRBV6-6 and TRBJ2-7; D possibly corresponds to TRBD1 (5 bases). Germline-derived CDR1 and CDR2 are MNHNY and SVGAGI (reference sequence). The CDR3 runs to 15 residues. Trimming took 6 bases from V and 2 from J, leaving 17 bases between them. The CDR3: CASRPPDSFTYEQYF. The CDR3 DNA sequence: TGTGCCAGCAGGCCGCCCGACAGCTTCACCTACGAGCAGTACTTC.

The chain couples TRBV5-1 to TRBJ2-3, with 12 bases aligning to TRBD2. The ends lost 1 base at V and 4 bases at J; junction bases unmatched: 7. CDR1 is SGHRS and CDR2 is YFSETQ in the germline V gene. The CDR3 extends over 17 amino acids. CDR3: CASSLPLAGGPADTQYF. In nucleotides, the CDR3 is TGCGCCAGCAGCTTGCCCCTAGCGGGAGGGCCCGCAGATACGCAGTATTTT.

The chain uses TRBV7-2 and TRBJ1-3, with D possibly being TRBD1 (6 bases). Germline values: CDR1 SGHTA, CDR2 FQGNSA. The CDR3 runs to 14 residues. Trimming cost V 6 bases and J 3 bases, with 12 bases left between them. The CDR3 loop is CASRKPGVGNTIYF. The CDR3 DNA is TGTGCCAGCAGAAAACCAGGGGTTGGAAACACCATATATTTT. The full variable domain, in which reference TRBV7-2 and TRBJ1-3 provide the parts outside the CDR3, is GAGVSQSPSNKVTEKGKDVELRCDPISGHTALYWYRQSLGQGLEFLIYFQGNSAPDKSGLPSDRFSAERTGGSVSTLTIQRTQQEDSAVYLCASRKPGVGNTIYFGEGSWLTVV.